What follows are 32 T cell receptor beta chains derived from one specimen sequenced in a study of blood T cell repertoires in COVID-19. Produced via immunoSEQ multiplex PCR; TCRdb's table is partial and in-frame only. The sample has 8,500 to 10,000 clones, about four fifths seen once. Sequencing was done on a sample of peripheral blood. Every receptor here comes from a man in his 70s with active COVID-19.

This clone appeared a single time. This chain uses TRBV4-1 with TRBJ2-1; TRBD1 might be the D (6 bases). The V end was cut by 0 bases, the J end by 6 bases, with 9 bases between. The germline V gene encodes CDR1 MGHRA and CDR2 YSYEKL. This CDR3 comprises 14 residues. The CDR3 DNA reads TGCGCCAGCAGCCAAGAACAGGGCCTCAATGAGCAGTTCTTC. It translates to CASSQEQGLNEQFF.

The V call is TRBV5-4, the J call TRBJ1-2; D is possibly TRBD1 (5 bases). Germline V gives CDR1 SGHNT, CDR2 YYREEE (reference sequence). V was clipped by 0 bases and J by 6 bases, with 12 bases between them. The CDR3 loop spans 14 amino acids. CDR3 amino acids: CASSLAWGVDGYTF. CDR3 sequence (DNA): TGTGCCAGCAGCTTGGCCTGGGGGGTCGATGGCTACACCTTC. The full variable domain, its missing parts supplied by reference TRBV5-4 and TRBJ1-2, is ETGVTQSPTHLIKTRGQQVTLRCSSQSGHNTVSWYQQALGQGPQFIFQYYREEENGRGNFPPRFSGLQFPNYSSELNVNALELDDSALYLCASSLAWGVDGYTFGSGTRLTVV.

The rearrangement uses TRBV6-5 and TRBJ2-7, with D possibly matching TRBD1 (6 bases). Germline loops: CDR1 MNHEY, CDR2 SVGAGI. The CDR3 contains 15 residues. With 4 bases removed from V and 0 bases from J, the gap between germline ends came to 13 bases. The CDR3 loop is CASSSDRTFSYEQYF. The CDR3, as DNA: TGTGCCAGCAGTTCCGACAGGACGTTCTCCTACGAGCAGTACTTC.

V and J are TRBV28 and TRBJ1-6; a possible D gene is TRBD1 (6 bases). This CDR3 comprises 16 residues. The germline CDR1 and CDR2 sequences are MDHEN and SYDVKM. Between the trimmed V and J ends, which lost 2 bases and 7 bases, there was a span of 15 bases. CDR3: CASSLRADRRNSPLHF. The CDR3 nucleotides read TGTGCCAGCAGTTTACGGGCCGACAGGCGAAATTCACCCCTCCACTTT.

This chain uses TRBV6-5 with TRBJ1-2; 10 bases fit TRBD1. Germline values: CDR1 MNHEY, CDR2 SVGAGI. This CDR3 has 15 amino acids. Trimming removed 5 bases from V and 1 base from J; junction bases left unmatched: 4. CDR3 coding DNA: TGTGCCAGCAGTAAAAGGACAGGGGGTAACTATGGCTACACCTTC. Residues: CASSKRTGGNYGYTF.

The genes are TRBV28 and TRBJ2-1; TRBD2 matches at 9 bases. The ends lost 2 bases at V and 4 bases at J; junction bases unmatched: 6. The CDR3 sequence is 16 residues long. The germline V gene encodes CDR1 MDHEN and CDR2 SYDVKM. The CDR3 protein is CASSLGGGDGYNEQFF. Here the CDR3 DNA reads TGTGCCAGCAGTTTAGGCGGGGGGGACGGGTACAATGAGCAGTTCTTC.

The genes are TRBV18 and TRBJ2-7, with D perhaps matching TRBD1 (5 bases). Germline values: CDR1 KGHSH, CDR2 LQKENI. This CDR3 region has 13 residues. V gave up 6 bases and J gave up 3 bases, with 12 bases separating them. CDR3 nucleotide sequence: TGTGCCAGCTCGGAAACCCAGGGCTACGAGCAGTACTTC. It encodes CASSETQGYEQYF.

The chain recombines TRBV4-2 with TRBJ1-2; no definite D call. Per germline, CDR1 LGHNA and CDR2 YNFKEQ. The CDR3 is 14 amino acids. V gave up 0 bases and J gave up 4 bases, with 9 bases separating them. The CDR3 loop is CASSQETALYGYTF. The DNA of the CDR3 is TGTGCCAGCAGCCAAGAAACCGCGCTCTATGGCTACACCTTC.

The chain combines TRBV6-2 or TRBV6-3 with TRBJ1-1; D not certain. The CDR3 length is 16 residues. Trimming cost V 4 bases and J 0 bases, with 15 bases left between them. Per the germline V gene, CDR1 is MNHEY and CDR2 is SVGEGT. The CDR3 DNA reads TGTGCCAGCAGTTCCATACTACCCAAATTGAACACTGAAGCTTTCTTT. Encoded protein: CASSSILPKLNTEAFF.

The chain has TRBV9 and TRBJ2-2; TRBD1 matches 11 bases. Germline CDR1 and CDR2: SGDLS and YYNGEE. J lost 1 base, V lost 4 bases, and 12 bases had no gene match. This CDR3 has 19 residues. This CDR3 reads CASSRMDRGRLMNTGELFF. CDR3 DNA sequence: TGTGCCAGCAGCCGCATGGACAGGGGGCGCTTAATGAACACCGGGGAGCTGTTTTTT.

In DNA, the CDR3 is TGCGCCAGCAGCCTAACCGGAGCAGGGGTGAACACTGAAGCTTTCTTT. Amino acids: CASSLTGAGVNTEAFF. The chain recombines TRBV4-1 with TRBJ1-1, with D perhaps TRBD1 (6 bases). In germline, CDR1 is MGHRA, CDR2 YSYEKL. The V gene lost 4 bases and the J gene lost 0 bases, with 15 bases spanning the gap. The CDR3 covers 16 residues.

The gene calls are TRBV5-4 and TRBJ2-1; 8 bases are shared with TRBD2. The CDR3 has 15 residues. The V segment lost 1 base and the J segment 8 bases; nucleotides outside the gene matches: 8. Germline values: CDR1 SGHNT, CDR2 YYREEE (reference sequence). CDR3 nucleotide sequence: TGTGCCAGCAGCTTGACAGCGGGAGTCTTGGATGAGCAGTTCTTC. Its protein product is CASSLTAGVLDEQFF.

A word on this clone: One junction end disagrees with the germline gene, perhaps due to a read error. V and J are TRBV7-7 and TRBJ2-5; D may be TRBD1 or TRBD2 (6 bases each). The CDR3 is 15 residues long. Germline V gene lookup returns CDR1 SSHAT and CDR2 FNYEAQ (reference sequence). The CDR3 is CASSLGGTSQETQYF. CDR3 bases: TGTGCTAGCAGCTTAGGGGGGACAAGCCAAGAGACCCAGTACTTC.

This chain uses TRBV5-1 with TRBJ2-7; possible D gene TRBD1, 6 bases. Deletions cut 4 bases from V and 1 base from J, with 9 bases between. CDR1 SGHRS and CDR2 YFSETQ come from the germline V gene. CDR3 length equals 13 residues. The CDR3 is CASSAGESYEQYF. DNA of the CDR3: TGCGCCAGCAGCGCAGGGGAGTCCTACGAGCAGTACTTC.

The chain has TRBV5-1 and TRBJ2-1, with 9 bases matching TRBD2. Germline V gives CDR1 SGHRS, CDR2 YFSETQ. This CDR3 region has 16 residues. J was trimmed by 3 bases and V by 0 bases; bases with no gene match: 4. CDR3 in DNA: TGCGCCAGCAGCTTGGGACTAGCGGTGCTCTACAATGAGCAGTTCTTC. Encoded protein: CASSLGLAVLYNEQFF.

The chain recombines TRBV21-1 with TRBJ2-5; TRBD1 is taken as the D call from the table, unchecked against the DNA. TRBV21-1 is a pseudogene segment. CDR3 length: 14 residues. For the CDR3, the DNA is TGTGCCAGCAGCCCTCCACAACAATCAGAGACCCAGTACTTC. Protein: CASSPPQQSETQYF.

The V call is TRBV28, the J call TRBJ1-6; D is unresolved. Germline lookup yields CDR1 MDHEN and CDR2 SYDVKM. CDR3 size: 11 residues. Trimming removed 6 bases at V and 16 bases at J, with 13 bases between. CDR3 bases: TGTGCCAGCAGCGAGGGAGCAAATCTCCACTTT. Protein product: CASSEGANLHF.

The chain joins TRBV3-1 (or the pseudogene TRBV3-2) to TRBJ2-7; D is uncertain. The CDR3 loop spans 13 amino acids. Trimming took off 4 bases at V and 4 bases at J, with 11 bases between the two ends. Germline CDR1 and CDR2: LGHDT and YNNKEL (reference sequence). The CDR3 nucleotides are TGTGCCAGCAGCCCCTCACAGCTATACGAGCAGTACTTC. It yields the protein CASSPSQLYEQYF.

V gene TRBV4-1 combines with J gene TRBJ2-7, with D tentatively TRBD1 (6 bases). Between the trimmed V and J ends, which lost 1 base and 1 base, there was a span of 11 bases. Germline CDR1 and CDR2: MGHRA and YSYEKL. CDR3 length equals 15 residues. The CDR3 loop reads CASSQATQGSYEQYF. The CDR3, as DNA: TGCGCCAGCAGCCAAGCAACACAGGGTTCCTACGAGCAGTACTTC.

This chain joins TRBV14 and TRBJ2-7, with D tentatively TRBD2 (5 bases). CDR3 size: 15 residues. The V end lost 0 bases, the J end lost 2 bases, and 11 bases lay between the germline ends. Looked up from germline, CDR1 is SGHDN and CDR2 is FVKESK. The CDR3 nucleotides are TGTGCCAGCAGCCAAGATGAGGGCCTTCCCTACGAGCAGTACTTC. Its protein is CASSQDEGLPYEQYF.

This sequence joins TRBV18 and TRBJ2-7; 11 nucleotides align to TRBD2. Germline V gene data show CDR1 as KGHSH and CDR2 as LQKENI. J was trimmed by 1 base and V by 3 bases; bases with no gene match: 5. This CDR3 has 16 residues. CDR3 loop: CASSPRTSGSSYEQYF. In DNA form, the CDR3 reads TGTGCCAGCTCACCTCGCACTAGCGGGAGTTCCTACGAGCAGTACTTC.

The sample holds a few counts of this clone. This chain connects TRBV6-2 or TRBV6-3 to TRBJ2-1, with D perhaps matching TRBD2 (6 bases). V dropped 2 bases and J dropped 11 bases, with 16 bases sitting between them. This CDR3 region has 14 residues. Germline CDR1 is MNHEY and CDR2 is SVGEGT. The CDR3, as DNA: TGTGCCAGCAGTTACCAGGTTGGGGGGAAAAAGCAGTTCTTC. Translated: CASSYQVGGKKQFF.

The chain uses TRBV28 and TRBJ1-1; 8 bases align to TRBD1. The CDR3 loop spans 17 amino acids. Germline values: CDR1 MDHEN, CDR2 SYDVKM. Trimming took 10 bases from V and 1 from J; bases not matched to a gene: 17. CDR3 region: CATRGVGQGVSNTEAFF. The CDR3 DNA follows: TGTGCCACCAGGGGGGTTGGACAGGGCGTTTCGAACACTGAAGCTTTCTTT.

The chain has TRBV5-3 and TRBJ2-4; TRBD2 might be the D (5 bases). TRBV5-3 is an ORF, and what it does is uncertain. This CDR3 region has 15 residues. The germline V and J ends were trimmed by 1 base and 2 bases, with 10 bases remaining between them. Here the CDR3 DNA reads TGTGCCAGAAGCTTGAAAAGCGGCCCCAAAAACATTCAGTACTTC. This codes for CARSLKSGPKNIQYF.

V is TRBV19 and J is TRBJ1-2, with a possible D match to TRBD1 (6 bases). This CDR3 is 17 amino acids long. The germline V gene has CDR1 LNHDA and CDR2 SQIVND (reference sequence). Trimming took off 4 bases at V and 1 base at J, with 19 bases between the two ends. CDR3 DNA: TGTGCCAGTAGTACGAATCAACAGGGAACTGGTAACTATGGCTACACCTTC. Its translation: CASSTNQQGTGNYGYTF.

The rearrangement joins TRBV7-8 to TRBJ2-7, with 8 bases that match TRBD1. The CDR3 contains 15 residues. Germline V CDR1 and CDR2: SGHVS, FQNEAQ. Trimming took 1 base from V and 2 from J; bases not matched to a gene: 4. CDR3 coding DNA: TGTGCCAGCAGCTTAGGGACAGGGATCGCCTACGAGCAGTACTTC. Translation: CASSLGTGIAYEQYF.

The CDR3, as DNA: TGTGCCAGCAGTCCCCCGGGTTTCCACGAGCAGTACTTC. It specifies CASSPPGFHEQYF. V usage is TRBV6-6 and J usage is TRBJ2-7; D remains unclear. The V end was cut by 5 bases, the J end by 5 bases, with 13 bases between. This CDR3 is built from 13 residues. CDR1 and CDR2 from the germline V gene are MNHNY and SVGAGI (reference sequence).

The chain joins TRBV6-2 or TRBV6-3 to TRBJ2-4; 8 nucleotides agree with TRBD1. Losses at the gene ends were 0 bases for V and 0 bases for J; bases not matched to a gene: 16. Germline V lookup: CDR1 MNHEY, CDR2 SVGEGT. The CDR3 has 21 residues. DNA of the CDR3: TGTGCCAGCAGTTACTCGATCTTCGGGACAGGCCATTCCCTAGCCAAAAACATTCAGTACTTC. Amino acids: CASSYSIFGTGHSLAKNIQYF.

The rearrangement joins TRBV10-3 to TRBJ2-7, with a possible D match to TRBD2 (6 bases). Trimming cost V 2 bases and J 2 bases, with 10 bases left between them. From germline, CDR1 is ENHRY and CDR2 SYGVKD. This CDR3 contains 14 residues. The CDR3 coding sequence is TGTGCCATCAGTGAGGTCACGGGAGCCTACGAGCAGTACTTC. Translated, it gives CAISEVTGAYEQYF.

The chain joins TRBV7-3 to TRBJ2-3; D perhaps matches TRBD1 (6 bases). Per germline, CDR1 SGHTA and CDR2 FQGTGA. V lost 0 bases and J 6 bases, leaving 28 bases between the germline ends. The CDR3 covers 20 residues. Written as DNA, the CDR3 is TGTGCCAGCAGCTTAACGAATGGTGGTAGGTGTGAGGGGGTAATGGATACGCAGTATTTT. Residues: CASSLTNGGRCEGVMDTQYF.

The rearrangement links TRBV14 to TRBJ1-1, with D perhaps TRBD1 (5 bases). The CDR3 covers 13 residues. V lost 5 bases to trimming and J lost 4 bases, with 11 bases between them. CDR1 is SGHDN, CDR2 FVKESK, per germline. For the CDR3, the DNA is TGTGCCAGCAGCTTGGGCCAGGGCACTGAAGCTTTCTTT. Its translation: CASSLGQGTEAFF.

In regard to this clone: A junction end diverges from the germline sequence, so it may reflect a read error. Other nucleotide sequences in the sample specify the same CDR3. This rearrangement joins TRBV4-1 to TRBJ1-1; weak D call: TRBD1 (5 bases). This CDR3 is 15 amino acids long. From germline, CDR1 is MGHRA and CDR2 YSYEKL. CDR3 protein: CASSQAPQGNTEAFF. CDR3 nucleotides: TGTGCCAGCAGCCAAGCACCTCAGGGGAACACTGAAGCTTTCTTT.